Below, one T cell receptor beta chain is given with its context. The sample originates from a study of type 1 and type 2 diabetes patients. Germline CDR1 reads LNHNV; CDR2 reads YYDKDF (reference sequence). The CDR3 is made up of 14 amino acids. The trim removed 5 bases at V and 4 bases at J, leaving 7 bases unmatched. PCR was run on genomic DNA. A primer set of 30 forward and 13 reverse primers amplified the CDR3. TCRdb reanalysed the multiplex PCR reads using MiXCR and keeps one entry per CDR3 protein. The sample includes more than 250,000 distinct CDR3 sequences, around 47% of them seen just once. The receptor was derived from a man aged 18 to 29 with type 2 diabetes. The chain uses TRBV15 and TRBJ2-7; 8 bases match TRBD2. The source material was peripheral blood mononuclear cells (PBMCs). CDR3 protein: CATSPAGVSYEQYF. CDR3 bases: TGTGCCACCAGCCCAGCGGGAGTCTCGTACGAGCAGTACTTC.